One TCR beta chain is described in this entry. Antigen specificity is unknown. The data belong to a study of graft-versus-host responses after intestinal transplantation. Overall study context: Multivisceral, liver-intestinal, or isolated intestinal transplants were received by the recipients. Regarding the study as a whole: Some patients had graft-donor T cell macrochimerism. In their allografts, the ratios of graft-versus-host to host-versus-graft T cell clones were high. Circulating GvH clones peaking coincided with falling HvG clones soon after transplant. GvH clones detected in recipient marrow included some appearing first in ileum or blood.

V shed 2 bases, J shed 1 base, and the junction held 13 bases outside the gene matches. The CDR3 has 19 amino acids. The germline CDR1 and CDR2 sequences are MGHRA and YSYEKL. Assay: immunoSEQ multiplex PCR; the TCRdb copy retains only in-frame clones and omits some. The sample has about 25,000 clones, approximately 83% seen once. This chain uses TRBV4-1 with TRBJ2-1, with 8 positions matching TRBD2. The TCR originated in a human patient who received an intestinal transplant, so some T cells may come from the graft donor. The sequenced sample was PBMCs, obtained nearly 470 days after intestinal transplant. The chain's CDR3 is CASSQLVGASGPSYNEQFF. CDR3 DNA: TGCGCCAGCAGCCAACTCGTAGGGGCTAGCGGGCCTTCCTACAATGAGCAGTTCTTC.